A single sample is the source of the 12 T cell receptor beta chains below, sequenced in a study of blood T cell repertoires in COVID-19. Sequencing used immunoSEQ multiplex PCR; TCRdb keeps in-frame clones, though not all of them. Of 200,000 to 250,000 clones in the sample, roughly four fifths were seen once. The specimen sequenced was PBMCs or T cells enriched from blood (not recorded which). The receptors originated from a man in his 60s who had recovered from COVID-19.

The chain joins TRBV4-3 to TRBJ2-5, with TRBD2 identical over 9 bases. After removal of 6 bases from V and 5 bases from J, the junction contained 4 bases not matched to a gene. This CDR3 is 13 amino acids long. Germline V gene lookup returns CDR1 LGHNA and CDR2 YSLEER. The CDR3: CASSSGLAETQYF. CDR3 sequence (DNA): TGCGCCAGCAGTTCCGGACTAGCGGAGACCCAGTACTTC.

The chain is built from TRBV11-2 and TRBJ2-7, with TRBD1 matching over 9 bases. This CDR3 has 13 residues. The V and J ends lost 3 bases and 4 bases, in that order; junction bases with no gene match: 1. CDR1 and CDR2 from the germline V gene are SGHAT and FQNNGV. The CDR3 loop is CASSFGQGYEQYF. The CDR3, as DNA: TGTGCCAGCAGCTTCGGACAGGGGTACGAGCAGTACTTC. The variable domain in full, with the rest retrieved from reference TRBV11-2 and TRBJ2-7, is EAGVAQSPRYKIIEKRQSVAFWCNPISGHATLYWYQQILGQGPKLLIQFQNNGVVDDSQLPKDRFSAERLKGVDSTLKIQPAKLEDSAVYLCASSFGQGYEQYFGPGTRLTVT.

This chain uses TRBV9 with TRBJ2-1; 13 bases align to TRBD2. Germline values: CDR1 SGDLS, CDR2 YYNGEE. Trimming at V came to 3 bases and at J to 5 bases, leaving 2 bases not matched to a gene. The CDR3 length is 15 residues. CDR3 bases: TGTGCCAGCAGCGCCGGACTAGCGGGGGACAATGAGCAGTTCTTC. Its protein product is CASSAGLAGDNEQFF.

CDR3 sequence (DNA): TGCGCCAGCAGCTGGGCGAGTCAAAGGGGTCGGGATACGCAGTATTTT. Encoded protein: CASSWASQRGRDTQYF. This rearrangement joins TRBV5-1 to TRBJ2-3; D possibly corresponds to TRBD1 (5 bases). Germline CDR1 is SGHRS and CDR2 is YFSETQ. The V gene lost 3 bases and the J gene lost 6 bases, with 20 bases spanning the gap. The CDR3 covers 16 residues. Full variable domain (outside the CDR3, taken from reference TRBV5-1 and TRBJ2-3): KAGVTQTPRYLIKTRGQQVTLSCSPISGHRSVSWYQQTPGQGLQFLFEYFSETQRNKGNFPGRFSGRQFSNSRSEMNVSTLELGDSALYLCASSWASQRGRDTQYFGPGTRLTVL.

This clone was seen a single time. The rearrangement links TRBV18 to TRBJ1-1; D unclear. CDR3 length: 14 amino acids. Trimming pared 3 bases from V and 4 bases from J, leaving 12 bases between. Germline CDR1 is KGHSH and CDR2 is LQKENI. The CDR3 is CASSPGVSGTEAFF. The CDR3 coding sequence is TGTGCCAGCTCACCCGGGGTTTCCGGCACTGAAGCTTTCTTT.

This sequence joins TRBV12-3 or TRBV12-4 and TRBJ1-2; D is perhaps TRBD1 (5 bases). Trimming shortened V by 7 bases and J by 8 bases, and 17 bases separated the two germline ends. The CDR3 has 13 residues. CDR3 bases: TGTGCCAGCACCTCGGGACTGACGAGGGGCTACACCTTC. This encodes CASTSGLTRGYTF.

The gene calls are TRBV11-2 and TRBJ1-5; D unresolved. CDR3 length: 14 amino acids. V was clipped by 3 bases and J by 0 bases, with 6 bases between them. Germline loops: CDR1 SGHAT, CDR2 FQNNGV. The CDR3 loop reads CASSLSDSNQPQHF. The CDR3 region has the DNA TGTGCCAGCAGCTTGTCAGATAGCAATCAGCCCCAGCATTTT.

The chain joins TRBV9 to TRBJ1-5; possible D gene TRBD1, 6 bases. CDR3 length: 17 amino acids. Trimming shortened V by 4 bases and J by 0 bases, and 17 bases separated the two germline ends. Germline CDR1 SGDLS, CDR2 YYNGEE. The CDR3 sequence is CASSTGSGWGSNQPQHF. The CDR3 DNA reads TGTGCCAGCAGCACAGGGTCAGGGTGGGGTAGCAATCAGCCCCAGCATTTT. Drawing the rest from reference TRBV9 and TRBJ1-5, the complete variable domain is DSGVTQTPKHLITATGQRVTLRCSPRSGDLSVYWYQQSLDQGLQFLIQYYNGEERAKGNILERFSAQQFPDLHSELNLSSLELGDSALYFCASSTGSGWGSNQPQHFGDGTRLSIL.

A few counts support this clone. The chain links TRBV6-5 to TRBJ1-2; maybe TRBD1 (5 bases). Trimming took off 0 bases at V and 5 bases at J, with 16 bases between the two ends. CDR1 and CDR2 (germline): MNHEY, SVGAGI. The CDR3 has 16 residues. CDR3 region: CASSYSKAGLGYGYTF. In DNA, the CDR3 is TGTGCCAGCAGTTACTCGAAAGCAGGGCTAGGGTATGGCTACACCTTC.

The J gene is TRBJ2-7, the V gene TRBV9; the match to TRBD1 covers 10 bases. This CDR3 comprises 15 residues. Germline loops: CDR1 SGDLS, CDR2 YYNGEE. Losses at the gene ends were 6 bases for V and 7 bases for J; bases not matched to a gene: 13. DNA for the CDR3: TGTGCCAGCAATGGACCGGGACAGGGGTTCGGTGAGCAGTACTTC. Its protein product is CASNGPGQGFGEQYF.

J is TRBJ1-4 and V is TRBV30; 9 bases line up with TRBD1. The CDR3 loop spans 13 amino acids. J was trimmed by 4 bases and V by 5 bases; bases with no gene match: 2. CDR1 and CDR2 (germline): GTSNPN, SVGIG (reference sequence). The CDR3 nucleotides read TGTGCCTGGGGGACAGGGTTTAATGAAAAACTGTTTTTT. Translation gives CAWGTGFNEKLFF.

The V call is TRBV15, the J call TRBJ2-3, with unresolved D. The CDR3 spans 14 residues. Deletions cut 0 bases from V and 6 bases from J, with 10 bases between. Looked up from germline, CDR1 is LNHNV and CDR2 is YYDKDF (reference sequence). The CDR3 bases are TGTGCCACCAGCAGAGATTGGGCAAGGGATACGCAGTATTTT. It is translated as CATSRDWARDTQYF.